This TCR beta chain is from a study of blood T cell repertoires in COVID-19. Looking at the study overall: The samples span acute and convalescent COVID-19 from the United States, Italy and Spain. In each case, the material was cDNA or gDNA derived from T cells, B-cell-depleted T cells, or PBMCs.

The count of this clone is one. Authors' data handling: Using reference gene primer amplification, nucleated cell counts were estimated. This table comes from immunoSEQ multiplex PCR, and its TCRdb copy is limited to in-frame clones, with some not included. V, J and clone size derive from that table, while D and trimming were established from the DNA sequence. The repertoire consists of 220,000 or so clones, with about four fifths occurring once and the leading ten covering about 2.9%. Germline V gene lookup returns CDR1 ENHRY and CDR2 SYGVKD. The CDR3 runs 14 residues. The junction had 2 bases not matched to a gene; V was cut back by 5 bases and J by 1 base.

The clonotype comes from a woman between 25 and 40 years old who had recovered from COVID-19. J is TRBJ2-7 and V is TRBV10-3; TRBD2 matches at 10 bases. Sequencing input: peripheral blood. The CDR3 loop is CAISTSGISYEQYF. CDR3 nucleotide sequence: TGTGCCATCAGTACTAGCGGGATTTCCTACGAGCAGTACTTC.